This TCR beta chain was found in a study of blood T cell repertoires in COVID-19. Generated by immunoSEQ multiplex PCR, the TCRdb table keeps only in-frame clones and is missing some. Altogether 95,000 to 120,000 clones are present, 85% to 90% being singletons, with the ten largest covering around 5.5%. V lost 1 base and J 8 bases, leaving 16 bases between the germline ends. The germline V gene encodes CDR1 KGHDR and CDR2 SFDVKD. This CDR3 region has 16 residues. The clonotype was recovered from a woman aged 55-70 years with COVID-19, enrolled during active disease. The V gene is TRBV24-1, the J gene TRBJ1-4; perhaps TRBD1 as D (5 bases). The source material was peripheral blood. The CDR3 DNA reads as TGTGCCACCAGTGATTTCCAGACAGCTGAATACGAAAAACTGTTTTTT. This translates into CATSDFQTAEYEKLFF.